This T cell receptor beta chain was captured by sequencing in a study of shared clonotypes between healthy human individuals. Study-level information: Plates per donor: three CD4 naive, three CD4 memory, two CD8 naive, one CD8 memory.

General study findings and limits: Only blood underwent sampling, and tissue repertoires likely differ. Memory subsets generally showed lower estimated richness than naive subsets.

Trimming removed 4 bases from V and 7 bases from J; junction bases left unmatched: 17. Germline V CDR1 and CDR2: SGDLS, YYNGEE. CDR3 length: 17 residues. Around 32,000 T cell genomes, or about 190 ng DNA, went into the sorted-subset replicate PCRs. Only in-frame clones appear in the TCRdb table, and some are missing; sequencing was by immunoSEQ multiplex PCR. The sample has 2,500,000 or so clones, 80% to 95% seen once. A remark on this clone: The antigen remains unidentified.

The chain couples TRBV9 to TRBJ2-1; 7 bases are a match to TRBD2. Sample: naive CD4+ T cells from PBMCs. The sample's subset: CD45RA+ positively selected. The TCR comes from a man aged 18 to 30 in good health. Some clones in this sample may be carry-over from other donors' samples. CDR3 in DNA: TGTGCCAGCAGCCGAACTAAGCGGGGTGGGGTGAGTAATGAGCAGTTCTTC. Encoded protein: CASSRTKRGGVSNEQFF.